This T cell receptor (beta chain) emerged from a study of blood T cells in healthy people across ages. Whole-study results and caveats: Roughly linearly, TCR beta diversity per million T cells fell as age increased.

As concerns this clonotype: Antigen specificity is unknown.

CDR3 length equals 17 residues. Between the trimmed V and J ends, which lost 0 bases and 2 bases, there was a span of 14 bases. CDR1 and CDR2 from the germline V gene are LGHNA and YSLEER. The authors ran a second PCR of about 7 to 11 cycles using a sample-barcoded 5' primer and a J-beta primer mix. MiXCR, applied by TCRdb to the 5' RACE reads, yields one record per CDR3 protein. The sample lists approximately 1.5 million distinct CDR3 sequences, 40% to 45% occurring once. Donors were systemically healthy Caucasian individuals from Russia aged roughly 6 to 95 years. The chain combines TRBV4-3 with TRBJ1-5; D unclear. The TCR originated in a young woman in good health. The material sequenced was blood. The DNA for the CDR3 is TGCGCCAGCAGCCAAGACCTTTTGGGCAGGCGCAATCAGCCCCAGCATTTT. Protein: CASSQDLLGRRNQPQHF.